This T cell receptor beta chain was sequenced for a study of T cells expressing NK-cell markers. In germline, CDR1 is MNHEY, CDR2 SVGAGI. The CDR3 has 13 residues. No DNA is given; TCRdb re-called the 5' RACE reads and lists each CDR3 protein once. The repertoire table contains 300,000 to 450,000 distinct CDR3 sequences. Sequencing input: blood T cells: a sorted CD56 or NKG2C T cell subset, CD4+ or CD8+ T cells, or bulk PBMC T cells (not recorded which). The chain combines TRBV6-5 with TRBJ1-3. This TCR derives from a man between 18 and 69 years old in good health. CDR3: CASSYRTGNTIYF.